The entry below gives a single T cell receptor beta chain sequence along with its context. Its antigen remains unidentified. The read stops 3 residues short of the end of the CDR3; the missing end is completed from the germline J gene. The data are from a study of Tregs in tolerant kidney transplant recipients. Notes on the study in general: Biological reproducibility was not directly addressed in this study. In tolerant patients, donor-specific Tregs outgrew total Tregs, suggesting antigen-driven expansion.

CD4+CD25+CD127- Tregs, CD4+CD25- non-Tregs, CD4 and CD8 cells were sorted. TCRdb's table, derived via immunoSEQ multiplex PCR, lists solely in-frame clones and lacks some. This table lists roughly 50,000 clones. Germline trimming cut 6 bases from V and 7 bases from J; bases unmatched to any gene: 13. Germline loops: CDR1 SQVTM, CDR2 ANQGSEA. The CDR3 covers 15 residues. Sample: CD4+ T cells from blood, taken before the transplant. The TCR was taken from a human donor who received a combined kidney and bone marrow transplant. V gene TRBV29-1 combines with J gene TRBJ1-5; 9 bases line up with TRBD1. The DNA read from the CDR3 is TGCAGCGTCGCCGAAGGGACAGGGAATGGGCAGCCC. Translating gives CSVAEGTGNGQP. The full CDR3 protein is CSVAEGTGNGQPQHF.